This T cell receptor beta chain was observed in a study of Ad26.COV2.S vaccination and SARS-CoV-2 variants. Study findings and constraints: Participants in the vaccine arm had higher spike-specific TCR breadth; placebo recipients had lower. Substantial breadth was reportedly displayed by spike-specific CD8+ and CD4+ T cell responses after vaccination.

Indicated treatment: around 19 received Ad26.COV2.S at low or high dose, single or two shots; 5 received placebo; per-sample allocation not given. Specimen acquisition occurred on day 63 following the initial vaccine or placebo injection. Based in Boston, the donor was an adult of 18-55 years. Comment on this clone: No antigen is known for it.

The repertoire was sequenced with immunoSEQ multiplex PCR; TCRdb's copy has only in-frame clones and lacks some. This table has 500,000 or so clones, around 88% appearing once. Sequencing used peripheral blood, obtained in a trial of Ad26.COV2.S vaccine versus placebo. The receptor comes from a person aged 18-60 years who received the Ad26.COV2.S COVID-19 vaccine or a placebo.

CDR3 loop: CASSRTGAEGQPQHF. DNA of the CDR3: TGTGCCAGCAGTCGTACAGGGGCAGAAGGTCAGCCCCAGCATTTT. The chain combines TRBV7-9 with TRBJ1-5; TRBD1 matches at 7 bases. Germline-derived CDR1 and CDR2 are SEHNR and FQNEAQ (reference sequence). The CDR3 sequence is 15 residues long. The junction had 11 bases not matched to a gene; V was cut back by 6 bases and J by 6 bases.